These T cell receptor beta chains were read from a single sample in a study of blood T cell repertoires in COVID-19. Measured with immunoSEQ multiplex PCR; TCRdb has only the in-frame clones, and not every one. The profile shows hundreds of thousands of clones, around 87% of them singletons. Sequenced: PBMCs or T cells enriched from blood (not recorded which). These receptors all come from a man under 40 who had recovered from COVID-19. The CDR3 runs from the conserved cysteine through the conserved F or W. The D gene is left open where the match is weak. For some rows the clone size is stated as once, few or many, or as a class when expanded; others skip it.

cdr3_aa: CASSLTGGNQETQYF
cdr3_nt: TGCGCCAGCAGCTTGACAGGGGGTAACCAAGAGACCCAGTACTTC
v_call: TRBV5-1
clone_size: NA
j_call: TRBJ2-5
d_call: TRBD1

cdr3_aa: CASSHLQGADGYTF
cdr3_nt: TGTGCCAGCAGCCACCTACAGGGGGCTGATGGCTACACCTTC
v_call: TRBV3-1/TRBV3-2
clone_size: NA
j_call: TRBJ1-2
d_call: TRBD1

cdr3_aa: CASSYGQGIYGYTF
cdr3_nt: TGTGCCAGCAGCTACGGACAGGGGATCTATGGCTACACCTTC
v_call: TRBV7-9
clone_size: NA
j_call: TRBJ1-2
d_call: TRBD1

cdr3_aa: CASSSRLAPSYEQYF
cdr3_nt: TGTGCCAGCAGCTCCCGACTAGCTCCCTCCTACGAGCAGTACTTC
v_call: TRBV7-8
clone_size: NA
j_call: TRBJ2-7
d_call: TRBD2

cdr3_aa: CASTLAGGLSYNEQFF
cdr3_nt: TGTGCCAGCACCCTAGCGGGAGGTTTGTCCTACAATGAGCAGTTCTTC
v_call: TRBV28
clone_size: NA
j_call: TRBJ2-1
d_call: TRBD2

cdr3_aa: CAISGTGEGAGYTF
cdr3_nt: TGTGCCATCAGTGGGACAGGCGAGGGGGCCGGCTACACCTTC
v_call: TRBV10-3
clone_size: NA
j_call: TRBJ1-2
d_call: TRBD1

cdr3_aa: CASSLAPPPYEQYF
cdr3_nt: TGTGCCAGCAGCTTGGCCCCTCCCCCCTACGAGCAGTACTTC
v_call: TRBV5-5
clone_size: NA
j_call: TRBJ2-7
d_call: NA

cdr3_aa: CASIAGVAGHNEQFF
cdr3_nt: TGTGCCAGTATAGCGGGAGTAGCGGGTCACAATGAGCAGTTCTTC
v_call: TRBV19
clone_size: NA
j_call: TRBJ2-1
d_call: TRBD2

cdr3_aa: CASSLLDRGFDGYTF
cdr3_nt: TGTGCCAGCAGCCTCCTCGACAGGGGGTTCGATGGCTACACCTTC
v_call: TRBV5-4
clone_size: NA
j_call: TRBJ1-2
d_call: TRBD1

cdr3_aa: CASSLSQGAETQYF
cdr3_nt: TGTGCCAGCAGCTTAAGCCAGGGGGCAGAGACCCAGTACTTC
v_call: TRBV7-9
clone_size: NA
j_call: TRBJ2-5
d_call: TRBD1

cdr3_aa: CASSQGRGGATDTQYF
cdr3_nt: TGCGCCAGCAGCCAAGGAAGAGGGGGCGCGACAGATACGCAGTATTTT
v_call: TRBV4-1
clone_size: NA
j_call: TRBJ2-3
d_call: TRBD1

cdr3_aa: CASRSVSGANVLTF
cdr3_nt: TGTGCCAGCCGTTCCGTCTCTGGGGCCAACGTCCTGACTTTC
v_call: TRBV2
clone_size: NA
j_call: TRBJ2-6
d_call: NA

cdr3_aa: CASSQGSGGNQPQHF
cdr3_nt: TGTGCCAGCAGCCAGGGGTCAGGGGGAAATCAGCCCCAGCATTTT
v_call: TRBV13
clone_size: NA
j_call: TRBJ1-5
d_call: TRBD1

cdr3_aa: CASSEADSGPYNEQFF
cdr3_nt: TGTGCCAGCAGTGAAGCGGACAGTGGCCCCTACAATGAGCAGTTCTTC
v_call: TRBV6-1
clone_size: NA
j_call: TRBJ2-1
d_call: NA

cdr3_aa: CASRGEEPKAFF
cdr3_nt: TGTGCCAGCAGGGGGGAGGAGCCTAAAGCTTTCTTT
v_call: TRBV12-3/TRBV12-4
clone_size: NA
j_call: TRBJ1-1
d_call: NA

cdr3_aa: CASSQGGAFWELFF
cdr3_nt: TGCGCCAGCAGCCAAGGTGGAGCCTTCTGGGAGCTGTTTTTT
v_call: TRBV4-1
clone_size: NA
j_call: TRBJ2-2
d_call: NA

cdr3_aa: CASSQPSEEGGIEQFF
cdr3_nt: TGCGCCAGCAGCCAACCCTCGGAGGAGGGGGGGATCGAGCAGTTCTTC
v_call: TRBV4-1
clone_size: once
j_call: TRBJ2-1
d_call: NA

cdr3_aa: CASSPLEVAGGYEQYF
cdr3_nt: TGTGCCAGCTCACCGTTGGAGGTAGCGGGTGGTTACGAGCAGTACTTC
v_call: TRBV18
clone_size: NA
j_call: TRBJ2-7
d_call: TRBD2

cdr3_aa: CASSRGDVKNIQYF
cdr3_nt: TGTGCCAGCAGCCGCGGGGATGTCAAAAACATTCAGTACTTC
v_call: TRBV28
clone_size: NA
j_call: TRBJ2-4
d_call: NA

cdr3_aa: CASSRLINGAWEQYF
cdr3_nt: TGTGCCAGCAGCCGTTTAATCAATGGGGCGTGGGAGCAGTACTTC
v_call: TRBV6-2/TRBV6-3
clone_size: NA
j_call: TRBJ2-7
d_call: NA

cdr3_aa: CASSVGSGADTEAFF
cdr3_nt: TGTGCCAGCAGCGTAGGGTCAGGGGCGGACACTGAAGCTTTCTTT
v_call: TRBV9
clone_size: NA
j_call: TRBJ1-1
d_call: NA

cdr3_aa: CASSLEGGRVEQFF
cdr3_nt: TGTGCCAGCAGCTTAGAAGGCGGGAGGGTTGAGCAGTTCTTC
v_call: TRBV7-9
clone_size: NA
j_call: TRBJ2-1
d_call: TRBD2

cdr3_aa: CASSLRGNTQYF
cdr3_nt: TGTGCCAGCAGTTTACGGGGGAATACGCAGTATTTT
v_call: TRBV28
clone_size: NA
j_call: TRBJ2-3
d_call: NA

cdr3_aa: CASGGGGSSTNEKLFF
cdr3_nt: TGTGCCAGCGGAGGGGGCGGAAGTTCAACTAATGAAAAACTGTTTTTT
v_call: TRBV3-1/TRBV3-2
clone_size: once
j_call: TRBJ1-4
d_call: TRBD1

cdr3_aa: CASSLKLLSYGYTF
cdr3_nt: TGTGCCAGCAGTTTGAAACTCCTCTCCTATGGCTACACCTTC
v_call: TRBV28
clone_size: NA
j_call: TRBJ1-2
d_call: NA

cdr3_aa: CASSRSASEQYF
cdr3_nt: TGTGCCAGCAGTCGGAGTGCATCTGAGCAGTACTTC
v_call: TRBV27
clone_size: NA
j_call: TRBJ2-7
d_call: NA

cdr3_aa: CASSLGTGSNDQPQHF
cdr3_nt: TGTGCCAGCAGCTTAGGAACAGGGTCAAATGATCAGCCCCAGCATTTT
v_call: TRBV7-6
clone_size: NA
j_call: TRBJ1-5
d_call: NA

cdr3_aa: CASSLALAVSYNEQFF
cdr3_nt: TGTGCCAGCAGCTTAGCTCTAGCGGTCTCCTACAATGAGCAGTTCTTC
v_call: TRBV7-2
clone_size: NA
j_call: TRBJ2-1
d_call: TRBD2

cdr3_aa: CASSPGQGVRYEQYF
cdr3_nt: TGTGCCAGCAGCCCCGGACAGGGGGTACGCTACGAGCAGTACTTC
v_call: TRBV9
clone_size: NA
j_call: TRBJ2-7
d_call: TRBD1

cdr3_aa: CPRAGGRNNEQFF
cdr3_nt: TGTCCCCGAGCGGGAGGGAGAAACAATGAGCAGTTCTTC
v_call: TRBV12-3/TRBV12-4
clone_size: NA
j_call: TRBJ2-1
d_call: TRBD2

cdr3_aa: CASSPSGEYQPQHF
cdr3_nt: TGTGCCAGCTCACCGTCCGGGGAATATCAGCCCCAGCATTTT
v_call: TRBV18
clone_size: NA
j_call: TRBJ1-5
d_call: NA

cdr3_aa: CASSPPRGRGEETQYF
cdr3_nt: TGTGCCAGCAGCCCCCCCCGTGGGAGGGGAGAGGAGACCCAGTACTTC
v_call: TRBV9
clone_size: once
j_call: TRBJ2-5
d_call: TRBD2

cdr3_aa: CASSQDGGGGTNEKLFF
cdr3_nt: TGCGCCAGCAGCCAAGACGGAGGGGGCGGAACTAATGAAAAACTGTTTTTT
v_call: TRBV4-1
clone_size: NA
j_call: TRBJ1-4
d_call: TRBD1

cdr3_aa: CASSLRGPQHF
cdr3_nt: TGTGCCAGCAGCTTACGAGGGCCCCAGCATTTT
v_call: TRBV7-2
clone_size: NA
j_call: TRBJ1-5
d_call: NA

cdr3_aa: CATSDSGTAYYEQYF
cdr3_nt: TGTGCCACCAGTGATAGTGGGACAGCCTACTACGAGCAGTACTTC
v_call: TRBV24-1
clone_size: NA
j_call: TRBJ2-7
d_call: TRBD1

cdr3_aa: CASSQGDFLALHF
cdr3_nt: TGTGCCAGCAGCCAAGGCGACTTTCTAGCCCTCCACTTT
v_call: TRBV3-1/TRBV3-2
clone_size: NA
j_call: TRBJ1-6
d_call: NA

cdr3_aa: CASRPSGNYEQYF
cdr3_nt: TGTGCCAGCAGGCCTAGCGGGAACTACGAGCAGTACTTC
v_call: TRBV7-2
clone_size: once
j_call: TRBJ2-7
d_call: TRBD2

cdr3_aa: CASSLEGTGVQPQHF
cdr3_nt: TGTGCCAGCAGCTTAGAGGGGACAGGAGTTCAGCCCCAGCATTTT
v_call: TRBV7-8
clone_size: NA
j_call: TRBJ1-5
d_call: TRBD1

cdr3_aa: CATSDGPTGEKYYGYTF
cdr3_nt: TGTGCCACCAGTGACGGCCCTACCGGGGAGAAGTACTATGGCTACACCTTC
v_call: TRBV24-1
clone_size: NA
j_call: TRBJ1-2
d_call: NA

cdr3_aa: CATSESDQPQHF
cdr3_nt: TGTGCCACCAGTGAGTCAGATCAGCCCCAGCATTTT
v_call: TRBV24-1
clone_size: few
j_call: TRBJ1-5
d_call: NA

cdr3_aa: CASSLAGTGQEKLFF
cdr3_nt: TGTGCCAGCAGCTTAGCAGGGACAGGGCAAGAAAAACTGTTTTTT
v_call: TRBV7-9
clone_size: NA
j_call: TRBJ1-4
d_call: TRBD1

cdr3_aa: CASSILSGTDSSNQPQHF
cdr3_nt: TGTGCCAGTAGTATCTTATCGGGGACAGATTCTAGCAATCAGCCCCAGCATTTT
v_call: TRBV19
clone_size: NA
j_call: TRBJ1-5
d_call: TRBD1

cdr3_aa: CASSQGQGPTDTQYF
cdr3_nt: TGCGCCAGCAGCCAAGGACAGGGGCCCACAGATACGCAGTATTTT
v_call: TRBV4-1
clone_size: NA
j_call: TRBJ2-3
d_call: TRBD1

cdr3_aa: CASSPRIFSYEQYF
cdr3_nt: TGTGCCAGCAGTCCGCGGATCTTTTCCTACGAGCAGTACTTC
v_call: TRBV28
clone_size: NA
j_call: TRBJ2-7
d_call: NA

cdr3_aa: CASSFGQEHSYEQYF
cdr3_nt: TGTGCCAGCAGTTTCGGACAGGAACACTCCTACGAGCAGTACTTC
v_call: TRBV6-5
clone_size: NA
j_call: TRBJ2-7
d_call: TRBD1

cdr3_aa: CASMVSGYSPLHF
cdr3_nt: TGTGCCAGCATGGTCTCAGGGTATTCACCCCTCCACTTT
v_call: TRBV12-3/TRBV12-4
clone_size: NA
j_call: TRBJ1-6
d_call: NA

cdr3_aa: CASYTANYGYTF
cdr3_nt: TGTGCCAGCTATACTGCTAACTATGGCTACACCTTC
v_call: TRBV28
clone_size: NA
j_call: TRBJ1-2
d_call: NA

cdr3_aa: CASSLRRTGGSYEQYF
cdr3_nt: TGTGCCAGTAGCCTACGGAGGACAGGGGGTTCCTACGAGCAGTACTTC
v_call: TRBV19
clone_size: NA
j_call: TRBJ2-7
d_call: TRBD1

cdr3_aa: CASSVHRDQETQYF
cdr3_nt: TGCGCCAGCAGTGTTCATCGGGACCAAGAGACCCAGTACTTC
v_call: TRBV10-1
clone_size: once
j_call: TRBJ2-5
d_call: NA

cdr3_aa: CAWAPDGRGVDYGYTF
cdr3_nt: TGTGCCTGGGCTCCCGACGGCAGGGGCGTGGACTATGGCTACACCTTC
v_call: TRBV30
clone_size: NA
j_call: TRBJ1-2
d_call: NA

cdr3_aa: CASSPPGTSGNEQFF
cdr3_nt: TGCGCCAGCAGCCCCCCCGGGACTAGCGGCAATGAGCAGTTCTTC
v_call: TRBV4-1
clone_size: once
j_call: TRBJ2-1
d_call: TRBD2

cdr3_aa: CATSNTGAYEQYF
cdr3_nt: TGTGCCACCAGCAATACGGGGGCCTACGAGCAGTACTTC
v_call: TRBV15
clone_size: NA
j_call: TRBJ2-7
d_call: NA

cdr3_aa: CASNPPGSQPQHF
cdr3_nt: TGTGCCAGCAACCCGCCAGGAAGTCAGCCCCAGCATTTT
v_call: TRBV21-1
clone_size: few
j_call: TRBJ1-5
d_call: NA